These 27 T cell receptor beta chains originate from one sample sequenced in a study of blood T cell repertoires in COVID-19. Some clones are missing from TCRdb's copy, which holds only in-frame ones; the method was immunoSEQ multiplex PCR. Of over 150,000 clones detected, around four fifths appear once; the ten largest clones hold roughly 19%. The sequencing input was peripheral blood. The receptors come from a woman in her 70s who had recovered from COVID-19.

The rearrangement uses TRBV11-2 and TRBJ2-1; perhaps TRBD2 as D (6 bases). The V end lost 4 bases, the J end lost 9 bases, and 16 bases lay between the germline ends. The CDR3 is made up of 14 amino acids. Germline V CDR1 and CDR2: SGHAT, FQNNGV. The CDR3 reads CASSSGPGVPEQFF. The CDR3 nucleotides read TGTGCCAGCAGCTCAGGGCCGGGGGTCCCTGAGCAGTTCTTC. Filled out from reference TRBV11-2 and TRBJ2-1, the complete variable domain reads EAGVAQSPRYKIIEKRQSVAFWCNPISGHATLYWYQQILGQGPKLLIQFQNNGVVDDSQLPKDRFSAERLKGVDSTLKIQPAKLEDSAVYLCASSSGPGVPEQFFGPGTRLTVL.

CDR3 in DNA: TGCGCCAGCAGCTTGTGGCAGAACACTGAAGCTTTCTTT. It yields the protein CASSLWQNTEAFF. This sequence joins TRBV5-1 and TRBJ1-1; no clear D gene. This CDR3 spans 13 amino acids. Germline V gene data show CDR1 as SGHRS and CDR2 as YFSETQ. Trimming cost V 1 base and J 1 base, with 5 bases left between them.

The V and J genes are TRBV7-9 and TRBJ1-2; D uncertain. The V and J ends lost 6 bases and 5 bases respectively, with 13 bases between them. The CDR3 contains 13 residues. CDR1 and CDR2 (germline): SEHNR, FQNEAQ (reference sequence). The CDR3, as DNA: TGTGCCAGCAGTCGGGGTGTGGTGTATGGCTACACCTTC. As protein: CASSRGVVYGYTF.

V is TRBV5-1 and J is TRBJ2-3; TRBD2 matches 8 bases. The germline V gene has CDR1 SGHRS and CDR2 YFSETQ. J lost 0 bases, V lost 4 bases, and 10 bases had no gene match. The CDR3 length is 17 residues. In DNA form, the CDR3 reads TGCGCCAGCAGCCCCCCATTGGCGGGAGGTAGCACAGATACGCAGTATTTT. It translates to CASSPPLAGGSTDTQYF.

This clone was detected a few times. The chain couples TRBV5-1 to TRBJ2-1; no clear D gene. V lost 1 base and J lost 1, with 6 bases in between. CDR1 SGHRS and CDR2 YFSETQ come from the germline V gene. The CDR3 totals 14 residues. CDR3 sequence: CASSLIPSYNEQFF. The CDR3 DNA sequence: TGCGCCAGCAGCTTGATCCCATCCTACAATGAGCAGTTCTTC.

The chain is built from TRBV24-1 and TRBJ1-3; 8 nucleotides line up with TRBD1. CDR1 and CDR2 from the germline V gene are KGHDR and SFDVKD. V shed 3 bases, J shed 0 bases, and the junction held 18 bases outside the gene matches. The CDR3 runs to 21 residues. CDR3 sequence (DNA): TGTGCCACCAGTGATCCCCCAAGGGACAGGACTAAGGACTACTCTGGAAACACCATATATTTT. It codes for CATSDPPRDRTKDYSGNTIYF.

In this sample, this clone turned up once. The genes are TRBV2 and TRBJ1-2; D unresolved. Germline CDR1 and CDR2: SNHLY and FYNNEI. Trimming took 7 bases from V and 2 from J, leaving 8 bases between them. The CDR3 extends over 12 amino acids. CDR3 sequence reads: CASNAANYGYTF. In DNA form, the CDR3 reads TGTGCCAGCAATGCGGCAAACTATGGCTACACCTTC.

On this clone: The same CDR3 arises from other DNA sequences in this sample as well. The chain joins TRBV28 to TRBJ1-5; TRBD1 agrees at 10 bases. The CDR3 is made up of 15 amino acids. Germline-derived CDR1 and CDR2 are MDHEN and SYDVKM. V dropped 6 bases and J dropped 6; count of bases not matched to a gene: 8. DNA for the CDR3: TGTGCCAGCAGCCTGGGACAGGGGTTTCGTCAGCCCCAGCATTTT. Translated, it gives CASSLGQGFRQPQHF. The full variable domain, completed using reference TRBV28 and TRBJ1-5, is DVKVTQSSRYLVKRTGEKVFLECVQDMDHENMFWYRQDPGLGLRLIYFSYDVKMKEKGDIPEGYSVSREKKERFSLILESASTNQTSMYLCASSLGQGFRQPQHFGDGTRLSIL.

This chain links TRBV14 with TRBJ2-1; 10 bases fit TRBD1. J was trimmed by 6 bases and V by 1 base; bases with no gene match: 18. The CDR3 has 20 amino acids. Germline values: CDR1 SGHDN, CDR2 FVKESK. For the CDR3, the DNA is TGTGCCAGCAGCCAAGCGCCGGTCGCTCCGGGACAGGGGTCAGGCAATGAGCAGTTCTTC. Translated: CASSQAPVAPGQGSGNEQFF. The whole variable domain, remainder taken from reference TRBV14 and TRBJ2-1, is EAGVTQFPSHSVIEKGQTVTLRCDPISGHDNLYWYRRVMGKEIKFLLHFVKESKQDESGMPNNRFLAERTGGTYSTLKVQPAELEDSGVYFCASSQAPVAPGQGSGNEQFFGPGTRLTVL.

This chain joins TRBV19 and TRBJ2-3, with D hard to call. The V gene's germline CDR1 is LNHDA and CDR2 SQIVND (reference sequence). V lost 8 bases to trimming and J lost 6 bases, with 15 bases between them. The CDR3 has 13 amino acids. CDR3 DNA: TGTGCCAGTGCTCACCCTCAGTCCGATACGCAGTATTTT. Encoded protein: CASAHPQSDTQYF. Based on the CDR3 plus reference TRBV19 and TRBJ2-3, the full variable domain is DGGITQSPKYLFRKEGQNVTLSCEQNLNHDAMYWYRQDPGQGLRLIYYSQIVNDFQKGDIAEGYSVSREKKESFPLTVTSAQKNPTAFYLCASAHPQSDTQYFGPGTRLTVL.

This clone was found a few times. The chain employs TRBV5-6 and TRBJ1-3, with a tentative D call TRBD1 (6 bases). Trimming left V 0 bases short and J 4 bases short, with 11 bases between. The CDR3 is 15 amino acids. Germline lookup yields CDR1 SGHDT and CDR2 YYEEEE. CDR3 region: CASSLGSGAGNTIYF. Written as DNA, the CDR3 is TGTGCCAGCAGCTTGGGGTCAGGGGCAGGAAACACCATATATTTT. Supplemented by reference TRBV5-6 and TRBJ1-3, the full variable domain reads DAGVTQSPTHLIKTRGQQVTLRCSPKSGHDTVSWYQQALGQGPQFIFQYYEEEERQRGNFPDRFSGHQFPNYSSELNVNALLLGDSALYLCASSLGSGAGNTIYFGEGSWLTVV.

This chain links TRBV28 with TRBJ1-4; D call uncertain. This CDR3 is 15 amino acids long. The ends were cut back, 3 bases at V and 10 bases at J, with 18 bases in the middle. Germline assignment: CDR1 MDHEN and CDR2 SYDVKM. The CDR3, as DNA: TGTGCCAGCAGTTTTCTTTTTGGAGGGTCGGGAAAACTGTTTTTT. It specifies CASSFLFGGSGKLFF.

This sequence joins TRBV9 and TRBJ1-1; D possibly corresponds to TRBD1 (6 bases). CDR1 is SGDLS, CDR2 YYNGEE, per germline. The CDR3 contains 14 residues. V was cut by 0 bases and J by 5 bases, with 11 bases left in between. The CDR3 is CASSVGGGQTEAFF. The CDR3 nucleotides are TGTGCCAGCAGCGTAGGGGGGGGCCAGACTGAAGCTTTCTTT.

The chain is built from TRBV10-3 and TRBJ1-2; no clear D. Germline loops: CDR1 ENHRY, CDR2 SYGVKD. V lost 11 bases to trimming and J lost 8 bases, with 21 bases between them. This CDR3 is built from 13 residues. The CDR3 sequence is CAAGVGISNGYTF. The CDR3 nucleotides are TGTGCCGCCGGGGTCGGGATCTCAAACGGCTACACCTTC.

V is TRBV5-1 and J is TRBJ1-2; the D gene is possibly TRBD1 (5 bases). The CDR3 totals 15 residues. CDR1 is SGHRS and CDR2 is YFSETQ in the germline V gene. V was trimmed by 4 bases and J by 4 bases, leaving 17 bases between them. CDR3 amino acids: CASSQRDGDPYGYTF. DNA of the CDR3: TGCGCCAGCAGCCAGCGGGACGGAGACCCCTATGGCTACACCTTC.

The rearrangement uses TRBV29-1 and TRBJ1-5; a weak D match, TRBD1 (5 bases). The germline V gene encodes CDR1 SQVTM and CDR2 ANQGSEA. V gave up 0 bases and J gave up 11 bases, with 11 bases separating them. The CDR3 runs to 12 residues. CDR3 protein: CSVEDSGGTQHF. DNA of the CDR3: TGCAGCGTTGAAGATTCGGGGGGGACCCAGCATTTT.

The V gene is TRBV7-2, the J gene TRBJ2-5; TRBD1 aligns across 7 bases. CDR3 length: 14 amino acids. The V gene's germline CDR1 is SGHTA and CDR2 FQGNSA. Trimming at V came to 1 base and at J to 7 bases, leaving 6 bases not matched to a gene. The CDR3 DNA follows: TGTGCCAGCAGCTTAGAGGGGGCCCGTCGGACCCAGTACTTC. Its protein product is CASSLEGARRTQYF.

V is TRBV24-1 and J is TRBJ2-5, with 12 bases identical to TRBD2. The trim removed 4 bases at V and 4 bases at J, leaving 6 bases unmatched. Per germline, CDR1 KGHDR and CDR2 SFDVKD. The CDR3 runs 16 residues. The CDR3 spells CATSDPLAGGVETQYF. CDR3 nucleotides: TGTGCCACCAGTGACCCCCTAGCGGGAGGGGTAGAGACCCAGTACTTC.

V and J are TRBV10-3 and TRBJ1-6; D remains unclear. This CDR3 has 15 residues. V gave up 4 bases and J gave up 10 bases, with 17 bases separating them. The germline CDR1 and CDR2 sequences are ENHRY and SYGVKD. CDR3 in amino acids: CAISVLGISRSPLHF. The CDR3 DNA reads TGTGCCATCAGTGTCCTAGGAATTTCTAGGTCACCCCTCCACTTT.

A few counts support this clone. The chain links TRBV5-1 to TRBJ2-2; possible D gene TRBD2, 6 bases. The CDR3 is 14 amino acids. V lost 7 bases to trimming and J lost 2 bases, with 12 bases between them. Germline-derived CDR1 and CDR2 are SGHRS and YFSETQ. CDR3 sequence (DNA): TGCGCCAGCGTCGGGACTCTCAACACCGGGGAGCTGTTTTTT. This sequence encodes CASVGTLNTGELFF.

J is TRBJ1-6 and V is TRBV23-1; D ambiguous. TRBV23-1 has ORF status, its function being uncertain. The V end lost 6 bases, the J end lost 9 bases, and 6 bases lay between the germline ends. This CDR3 comprises 11 residues. The DNA for the CDR3 is TGCGCCAGCAGAGAGGGTTCACCCCTCCACTTT. Protein product: CASREGSPLHF.

There are a few counts of this clone. In DNA form, the CDR3 reads TGTGCCAGCAGCCAAGATTGGGGACTAGCGACCCGGCCCCAGTACTTC. Its protein is CASSQDWGLATRPQYF. This chain connects TRBV4-2 to TRBJ2-5, with 10 nucleotides matching TRBD2. Germline CDR1 LGHNA, CDR2 YNFKEQ. The junction had 10 bases not matched to a gene; V was cut back by 0 bases and J by 9 bases. This CDR3 is built from 16 residues.

The chain couples TRBV7-8 to TRBJ2-7, with D possibly TRBD1 on 6 matching bases. The CDR3 loop spans 14 amino acids. Trimming removed 5 bases at V and 4 bases at J, with 15 bases between. The germline V gene encodes CDR1 SGHVS and CDR2 FQNEAQ. The CDR3 protein is CASSRRSQGYEQYF. The CDR3 DNA sequence: TGTGCCAGCAGCCGAAGGTCGCAGGGGTACGAGCAGTACTTC.

The chain recombines TRBV7-2 with TRBJ1-5; the D is unclear. Trimming left V 3 bases short and J 4 bases short, with 7 bases between. The CDR3 runs to 13 residues. CDR1 SGHTA and CDR2 FQGNSA come from the germline V gene. CDR3 sequence: CASSFTTNQPQHF. CDR3 sequence (DNA): TGTGCCAGCAGCTTTACCACTAATCAGCCCCAGCATTTT.

The chain is built from TRBV4-3 and TRBJ2-2, with 9 bases that match TRBD2. The germline V gene encodes CDR1 LGHNA and CDR2 YSLEER. Trimming cost V 2 bases and J 6 bases; bases outside gene matches: 10. The CDR3 extends over 17 amino acids. The CDR3 is CASSQPRASGMSGELFF. The CDR3 DNA is TGCGCCAGCAGCCAACCCCGGGCTAGCGGGATGTCCGGGGAGCTGTTTTTT.

This clone was recorded only once. The chain recombines TRBV18 with TRBJ1-4; unclear D gene. V lost 6 bases, J lost 0 bases, and 5 bases lay in between. Germline V gives CDR1 KGHSH, CDR2 LQKENI. The CDR3 covers 13 residues. CDR3 DNA: TGTGCCAGCTCGTCCGCAACTAATGAAAAACTGTTTTTT. Protein: CASSSATNEKLFF.

The chain combines TRBV7-6 with TRBJ1-2; unclear D gene. Trimming took off 1 base at V and 4 bases at J, with 10 bases between the two ends. The CDR3 is made up of 14 amino acids. Germline CDR1 reads SGHVS; CDR2 reads FNYEAQ. CDR3 protein: CASSLGGITYGYTF. The CDR3 DNA reads TGTGCCAGCAGCTTAGGTGGCATAACCTATGGCTACACCTTC.